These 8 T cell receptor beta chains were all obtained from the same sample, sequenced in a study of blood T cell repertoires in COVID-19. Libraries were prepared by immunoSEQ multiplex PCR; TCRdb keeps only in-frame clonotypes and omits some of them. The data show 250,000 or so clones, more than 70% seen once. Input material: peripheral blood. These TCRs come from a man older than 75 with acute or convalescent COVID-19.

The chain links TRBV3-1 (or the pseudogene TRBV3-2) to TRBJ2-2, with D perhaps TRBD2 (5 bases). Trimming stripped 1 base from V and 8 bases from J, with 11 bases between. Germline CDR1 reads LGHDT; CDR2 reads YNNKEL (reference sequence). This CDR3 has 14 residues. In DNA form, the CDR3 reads TGTGCCAGCAGCCAAGTCGGTGGGGAGGGGGAGCTGTTTTTT. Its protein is CASSQVGGEGELFF.

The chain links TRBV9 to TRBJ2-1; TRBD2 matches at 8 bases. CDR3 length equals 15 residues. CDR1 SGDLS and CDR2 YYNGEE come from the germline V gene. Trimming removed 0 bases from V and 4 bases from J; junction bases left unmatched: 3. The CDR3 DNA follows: TGTGCCAGCAGCGTAGTGAGCGGGGGTTACAATGAGCAGTTCTTC. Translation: CASSVVSGGYNEQFF.

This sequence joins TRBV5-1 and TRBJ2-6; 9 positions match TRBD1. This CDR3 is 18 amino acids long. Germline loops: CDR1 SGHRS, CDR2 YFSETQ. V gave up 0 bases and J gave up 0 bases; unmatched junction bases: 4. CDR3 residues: CASSLVGTGSSGANVLTF. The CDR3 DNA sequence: TGCGCCAGCAGCTTGGTGGGGACAGGGAGCTCTGGGGCCAACGTCCTGACTTTC.

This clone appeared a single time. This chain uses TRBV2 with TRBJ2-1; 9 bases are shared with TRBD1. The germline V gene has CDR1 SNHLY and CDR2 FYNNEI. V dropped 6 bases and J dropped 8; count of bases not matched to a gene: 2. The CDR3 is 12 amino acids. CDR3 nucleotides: TGTGCCAGCAGGGGGACAGGGCATGAGCAGTTCTTC. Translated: CASRGTGHEQFF.

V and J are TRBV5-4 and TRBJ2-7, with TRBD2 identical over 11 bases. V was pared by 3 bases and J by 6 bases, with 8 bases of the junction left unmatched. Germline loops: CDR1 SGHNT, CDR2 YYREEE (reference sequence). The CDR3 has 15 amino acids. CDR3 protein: CASSSMTSGNVEQYF. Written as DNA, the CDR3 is TGTGCCAGCAGCTCCATGACTAGCGGGAATGTCGAGCAGTACTTC.

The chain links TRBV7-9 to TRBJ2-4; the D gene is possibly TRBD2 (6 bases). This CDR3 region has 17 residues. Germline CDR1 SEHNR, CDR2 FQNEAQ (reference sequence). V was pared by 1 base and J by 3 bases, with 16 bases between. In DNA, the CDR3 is TGTGCCAGCAGCTTAGGAAACTGGAGGGTGGACAAAAACATTCAGTACTTC. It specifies CASSLGNWRVDKNIQYF.

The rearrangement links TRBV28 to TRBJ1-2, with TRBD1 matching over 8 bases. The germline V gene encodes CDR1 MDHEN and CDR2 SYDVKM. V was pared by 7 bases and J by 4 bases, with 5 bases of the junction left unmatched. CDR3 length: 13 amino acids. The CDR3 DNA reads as TGTGCCAGCACCAGGGGGCCGAGCTATGGCTACACCTTC. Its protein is CASTRGPSYGYTF.

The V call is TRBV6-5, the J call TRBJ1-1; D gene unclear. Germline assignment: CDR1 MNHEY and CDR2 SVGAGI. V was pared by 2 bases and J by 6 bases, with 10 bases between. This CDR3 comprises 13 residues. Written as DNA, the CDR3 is TGTGCCAGCAGTTACGGTAGAGAGGCTGAAGCTTTCTTT. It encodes CASSYGREAEAFF.